This T cell receptor (beta chain) comes out of a study of blood T cell repertoires in COVID-19. Study-wide background: Samples came from the United States, Italy and Spain, spanning acute and convalescent COVID-19. Sample material is recorded as cDNA or gDNA derived from T cells, B-cell-depleted T cells, or PBMCs.

V lost 0 bases, J lost 4 bases, and 9 bases stayed unmatched. Germline V gene sequence: CDR1 LGHNA, CDR2 YNFKEQ. The CDR3 covers 18 residues. In the study's own analysis: The authors estimated nucleated cell counts from reference gene primer amplification. Assay: immunoSEQ multiplex PCR; the TCRdb copy retains only in-frame clones and omits some. V and J calls and clone size are those listed in that table; D and trimming were worked out from the DNA. The data hold 150,000 or so clones, with approximately 85% observed a single time. Enrollment of patients from Seattle took place during active infection, with longitudinal follow-up.

This clonotype was sampled from a woman aged 60-75 years with COVID-19, enrolled during active disease. Specimen: peripheral blood. The gene calls are TRBV4-2 and TRBJ2-2; 9 bases map to TRBD2. CDR3 residues: CASSQDSRGGAGTGELFF. The DNA of the CDR3 is TGTGCCAGCAGCCAAGATAGCCGCGGGGGGGCGGGCACCGGGGAGCTGTTTTTT.